What follows is one TCR beta chain and its context. As yet, its antigen is unknown. Germline V CDR1 and CDR2: SGHRS, YFSETQ. The CDR3 sequence is 15 residues long. After removal of 4 bases from V and 3 bases from J, the junction contained 7 bases not matched to a gene. The PCR employed 60 Vbeta primers together with 13 Jbeta primers. Sequencing was performed with immunoSEQ multiplex PCR; in TCRdb, only in-frame clones are kept and a portion is missing. This table has approximately 56,000 clones, 70% to 85% appearing once. These data come from a study of cytomegalovirus exposure and HLA in healthy donors. Overall study findings and caveats: V- and J-gene trimming in TCR beta was tied to a missense DCLRE1C variant by an analysis performed later.

The sequenced sample was PBMCs. This TCR was recovered from a woman aged 50 to 65 in good health and CMV-seropositive. The V and J genes are TRBV5-1 and TRBJ1-3, with 7 nucleotides matching TRBD1. In nucleotides, the CDR3 is TGCGCCAGCAGCGGAGGGGGCGCGGGTGGAAACACCATATATTTT. This encodes CASSGGGAGGNTIYF.